Shown below are 30 T cell receptor beta chains from a single sample sequenced in a study of blood T cell repertoires in COVID-19. Generated by immunoSEQ multiplex PCR, the TCRdb table keeps only in-frame clones and is missing some. The sample has approximately 150,000 clones, roughly 87% seen once; the top ten hold roughly 1.5%. Sequencing was performed on peripheral blood. The receptors derive from a human donor in a cohort sampled during active COVID-19.

The chain recombines TRBV5-4 with TRBJ2-1; 11 positions match TRBD2. J lost 8 bases, V lost 4 bases, and 8 bases had no gene match. This CDR3 contains 15 residues. Germline V gene lookup returns CDR1 SGHNT and CDR2 YYREEE (reference sequence). CDR3 loop: CASSRASGGSYEQFF. In DNA, the CDR3 is TGTGCCAGCAGCCGGGCTAGCGGGGGGAGCTATGAGCAGTTCTTC. Complete variable domain (other parts from reference TRBV5-4 and TRBJ2-1): ETGVTQSPTHLIKTRGQQVTLRCSSQSGHNTVSWYQQALGQGPQFIFQYYREEENGRGNFPPRFSGLQFPNYSSELNVNALELDDSALYLCASSRASGGSYEQFFGPGTRLTVL.

The J gene is TRBJ1-2, the V gene TRBV4-1, with 10 nucleotides matching TRBD1. V shed 0 bases, J shed 5 bases, and the junction held 6 bases outside the gene matches. The length of the CDR3 is 16 residues. Germline loops: CDR1 MGHRA, CDR2 YSYEKL. The CDR3 nucleotides read TGCGCCAGCAGCCAAGATCCCGGGACAGGGGTATATGGCTACACCTTC. This translates into CASSQDPGTGVYGYTF.

CDR3 bases: TGCGCCAGCAGCCAAGACGCACAGGGGGCTAACACCATATATTTT. It is translated as CASSQDAQGANTIYF. The gene calls are TRBV4-1 and TRBJ1-3, with 9 positions matching TRBD1. The V gene's germline CDR1 is MGHRA and CDR2 YSYEKL. The V gene end was trimmed by 0 bases and the J gene end by 7 bases; junction bases not matched to a gene: 4. The CDR3 extends over 15 amino acids.

CDR3 protein: CASSSTRTGSYNEQFF. The CDR3, as DNA: TGTGCCAGCAGTTCGACCCGGACAGGCTCCTACAATGAGCAGTTCTTC. This rearrangement joins TRBV6-6 to TRBJ2-1; 7 bases align to TRBD1. Germline assignment: CDR1 MNHNY and CDR2 SVGAGI (reference sequence). The CDR3 has 16 residues. Trimming cost V 4 bases and J 0 bases; bases outside gene matches: 6.

The rearrangement uses TRBV7-9 and TRBJ1-1; 8 nucleotides agree with TRBD1. Unmatched junction bases numbered 7, after V lost 3 bases and J lost 7 bases. The CDR3 totals 14 residues. The V gene's germline CDR1 is SEHNR and CDR2 FQNEAQ (reference sequence). This chain's CDR3 is CASSFAGGVLEAFF. CDR3 DNA: TGTGCCAGCAGCTTTGCAGGGGGCGTCCTTGAAGCTTTCTTT.

V and J are TRBV5-1 and TRBJ1-4; 8 bases line up with TRBD1. V was clipped by 4 bases and J by 8 bases; unmatched bases: 10. The CDR3 sequence is 15 residues long. CDR1 and CDR2 from the germline V gene are SGHRS and YFSETQ. The CDR3 reads CASSLGGQGREKLFF. The CDR3 DNA follows: TGCGCCAGCAGCCTGGGAGGACAGGGACGAGAAAAACTGTTTTTT.

The chain combines TRBV7-6 with TRBJ1-6, with D possibly matching TRBD1 (5 bases). Germline V CDR1 and CDR2: SGHVS, FNYEAQ. Trimming removed 0 bases from V and 4 bases from J, with 16 bases in between. CDR3 length: 18 amino acids. In DNA form, the CDR3 reads TGTGCCAGCAGCTTAGCGTCCGGGGGGTCCCTTTATAATTCACCCCTCCACTTT. Translated: CASSLASGGSLYNSPLHF.

This chain connects TRBV9 to TRBJ2-7; 7 nucleotides align to TRBD2. The J segment lost 3 bases and the V segment lost 0 bases, leaving 3 bases of the junction unmatched. Germline assignment: CDR1 SGDLS and CDR2 YYNGEE. This CDR3 contains 14 residues. CDR3 amino acids: CASSVGPGGYEQYF. In DNA form, the CDR3 reads TGTGCCAGCAGCGTAGGCCCGGGGGGCTACGAGCAGTACTTC.

This clone has only a few counts. The V gene is TRBV5-1, the J gene TRBJ2-7; the match to TRBD1 covers 10 bases. J was trimmed by 0 bases and V by 5 bases; bases with no gene match: 2. The CDR3 contains 14 residues. Germline V CDR1 and CDR2: SGHRS, YFSETQ. As DNA, the CDR3 is TGCGCCAGCAGTAGGACAGGGGGCTCCTACGAGCAGTACTTC. Residues: CASSRTGGSYEQYF.

The rearrangement uses TRBV18 and TRBJ2-3; D possibly corresponds to TRBD1 (5 bases). CDR1 and CDR2 from the germline V gene are KGHSH and LQKENI. Trimming removed 6 bases from V and 1 base from J, with 14 bases in between. The CDR3 is made up of 15 amino acids. CDR3: CASSPGQRGTDTQYF. In DNA form, the CDR3 reads TGTGCCAGCTCCCCTGGACAAAGGGGCACAGATACGCAGTATTTT.

This clone has only a few counts. The rearrangement joins TRBV5-4 to TRBJ2-1; D remains ambiguous. The CDR3 is made up of 13 amino acids. Germline CDR1 SGHNT, CDR2 YYREEE (reference sequence). V was clipped by 4 bases and J by 8 bases, with 13 bases between them. CDR3 amino acids: CASSPDFIDEQFF. The CDR3 DNA reads as TGTGCCAGCAGCCCCGACTTTATCGATGAGCAGTTCTTC.

The chain joins TRBV5-1 to TRBJ2-3; D perhaps matches TRBD2 (5 bases). The CDR3 loop spans 15 amino acids. Germline V CDR1 and CDR2: SGHRS, YFSETQ. V lost 6 bases, J lost 3 bases, and 17 bases lay in between. The CDR3: CASKERGAITDTQYF. CDR3 sequence (DNA): TGCGCCAGCAAAGAACGGGGAGCGATTACAGATACGCAGTATTTT.

V is TRBV23-1 and J is TRBJ1-5; 10 bases map to TRBD1. TRBV23-1 belongs to the ORF category, with a function that is uncertain. V lost 2 bases and J lost 3; bases outside the gene matches: 19. The CDR3 has 21 amino acids. CDR3 DNA sequence: TGCGCCAGCAGTCAACCGGGACAGGGGCGCCGACAAGGGTTCCTCAATCAGCCCCAGCATTTT. It yields the protein CASSQPGQGRRQGFLNQPQHF.

The rearrangement uses TRBV9 and TRBJ1-2; 10 nucleotides line up with TRBD1. CDR3 size: 17 residues. V lost 4 bases to trimming and J lost 2 bases; unmatched junction nucleotides: 11. Germline CDR1 and CDR2: SGDLS and YYNGEE. As DNA, the CDR3 is TGTGCCAGCAGCCCACGGGACAGGGGAGGGGCAAACTATGGCTACACCTTC. Translating it yields CASSPRDRGGANYGYTF. Variable domain in full (rest from reference TRBV9 and TRBJ1-2): DSGVTQTPKHLITATGQRVTLRCSPRSGDLSVYWYQQSLDQGLQFLIQYYNGEERAKGNILERFSAQQFPDLHSELNLSSLELGDSALYFCASSPRDRGGANYGYTFGSGTRLTVV.

This clone was seen a single time. The J gene is TRBJ1-1, the V gene TRBV25-1; no clear D gene. V lost 3 bases, J lost 11 bases, and 10 bases lay in between. The germline CDR1 and CDR2 sequences are MGHDK and SYGVNS. The CDR3 covers 11 residues. The CDR3: CASSDWLGAFF. For the CDR3, the DNA is TGTGCCAGCAGTGACTGGCTCGGGGCTTTCTTT. Using reference TRBV25-1 and TRBJ1-1 for the parts outside the CDR3, the full variable domain is EADIYQTPRYLVIGTGKKITLECSQTMGHDKMYWYQQDPGMELHLIHYSYGVNSTEKGDLSSESTVSRIRTEHFPLTLESARPSHTSQYLCASSDWLGAFFGQGTRLTVV.

The chain uses TRBV7-9 and TRBJ2-3; perhaps TRBD1 as D (6 bases). The germline gives CDR1 SEHNR, CDR2 FQNEAQ (reference sequence). The CDR3 sequence is 15 residues long. Trimming removed 3 bases at V and 4 bases at J, with 14 bases between. The CDR3 sequence is CASSFVRQGPDTQYF. The CDR3 DNA reads TGTGCCAGCAGCTTCGTTAGGCAGGGGCCAGATACGCAGTATTTT.

The chain employs TRBV13 and TRBJ1-6; TRBD1 is a possible D gene (6 bases). Deletions cut 5 bases from V and 7 bases from J, with 12 bases between. This CDR3 spans 14 amino acids. Germline V gene sequence: CDR1 PRHDT, CDR2 FYEKMQ (reference sequence). In DNA, the CDR3 is TGTGCCAGCAGCCAAATCACAGGGAATTCACCCCTCCACTTT. Its translation is CASSQITGNSPLHF.

The chain recombines TRBV28 with TRBJ2-3; TRBD1 matches at 9 bases. Losses at the gene ends were 6 bases for V and 1 base for J; bases not matched to a gene: 8. This CDR3 region has 16 residues. CDR1 is MDHEN and CDR2 is SYDVKM in the germline V gene. This CDR3 reads CASSPPGTGRTDTQYF. CDR3 DNA sequence: TGTGCCAGCAGCCCACCGGGGACAGGGCGCACAGATACGCAGTATTTT. Combining the CDR3 with reference TRBV28 and TRBJ2-3 gives the whole variable domain DVKVTQSSRYLVKRTGEKVFLECVQDMDHENMFWYRQDPGLGLRLIYFSYDVKMKEKGDIPEGYSVSREKKERFSLILESASTNQTSMYLCASSPPGTGRTDTQYFGPGTRLTVL.

This chain connects TRBV5-6 to TRBJ2-1; 10 bases map to TRBD2. The length of the CDR3 is 16 residues. Looked up from germline, CDR1 is SGHDT and CDR2 is YYEEEE. J gave up 9 bases and V 0 bases, and 9 bases lay outside the gene matches. CDR3 region: CASSLGAGGPIGEQFF. The CDR3 bases are TGTGCCAGCAGCTTGGGAGCGGGGGGGCCAATAGGTGAGCAGTTCTTC.

This chain joins TRBV6-1 and TRBJ1-2, with no clear D. Trimming removed 3 bases from V and 1 base from J, with 3 bases in between. The V gene's germline CDR1 is MNHNS and CDR2 SASEGT. The CDR3 is 12 amino acids. CDR3 sequence: CASSESNYGYTF. The CDR3 DNA sequence: TGTGCCAGCAGTGAGAGTAACTATGGCTACACCTTC.

This chain joins TRBV7-8 and TRBJ1-4; no clear D. Per the germline V gene, CDR1 is SGHVS and CDR2 is FQNEAQ. CDR3 length: 14 amino acids. Trimming took 3 bases from V and 0 from J, leaving 5 bases between them. The CDR3 loop reads CASSFLATNEKLFF. The DNA for the CDR3 is TGTGCCAGCAGCTTTCTCGCAACTAATGAAAAACTGTTTTTT.

This rearrangement joins TRBV6-5 to TRBJ1-2; D not certain. Trimming took 7 bases from V and 2 from J, leaving 17 bases between them. Per the germline V gene, CDR1 is MNHEY and CDR2 is SVGAGI. The CDR3 sequence is 15 residues long. The CDR3 region is CASKTFVGENYGYTF. CDR3 nucleotide sequence: TGTGCCAGCAAGACCTTTGTCGGAGAAAACTATGGCTACACCTTC.

This rearrangement joins TRBV2 to TRBJ2-3, with 11 bases matching TRBD2. The J segment lost 4 bases and the V segment lost 5 bases, leaving 2 bases of the junction unmatched. This CDR3 is built from 14 residues. CDR1 SNHLY and CDR2 FYNNEI come from the germline V gene. CDR3 sequence (DNA): TGTGCCAGCAGTACTAGCGGGAGTCCAGATACGCAGTATTTT. Amino acid sequence: CASSTSGSPDTQYF. The whole variable domain, filled in from reference TRBV2 and TRBJ2-3, reads EPEVTQTPSHQVTQMGQEVILRCVPISNHLYFYWYRQILGQKVEFLVSFYNNEISEKSEIFDDQFSVERPDGSNFTLKIRSTKLEDSAMYFCASSTSGSPDTQYFGPGTRLTVL.

In the case of this clone: The sample holds other DNA sequences that translate to the same CDR3. V and J are TRBV9 and TRBJ2-1, with unresolved D. Germline loops: CDR1 SGDLS, CDR2 YYNGEE. There are 15 residues in the CDR3. Trimming stripped 0 bases from V and 0 bases from J, with 7 bases between. This CDR3 reads CASSVGPSSYNEQFF. The CDR3, as DNA: TGTGCCAGCAGCGTAGGCCCGAGCTCCTACAATGAGCAGTTCTTC.

The CDR3 coding sequence is TGCGCCAGCAGTGTAAGGAGACAGGGGTCCACAGATACGCAGTATTTT. Protein sequence: CASSVRRQGSTDTQYF. The V and J genes are TRBV10-1 and TRBJ2-3; 8 bases are a match to TRBD1. Germline lookup yields CDR1 WNHNN and CDR2 SYGVQD (reference sequence). The CDR3 length is 16 residues. The V gene end was trimmed by 4 bases and the J gene end by 2 bases; junction bases not matched to a gene: 8.

J is TRBJ2-3 and V is TRBV15; D possibly corresponds to TRBD2 (5 bases). The germline V and J ends were trimmed by 5 bases and 5 bases, with 11 bases remaining between them. CDR1 is LNHNV, CDR2 YYDKDF, per germline (reference sequence). This CDR3 has 13 residues. The CDR3 DNA reads TGTGCCACCAGCGGGGAGACTCGAGATACGCAGTATTTT. As protein: CATSGETRDTQYF.

The J gene is TRBJ1-5, the V gene TRBV6-5; TRBD1 is a possible D gene (5 bases). V was trimmed by 0 bases and J by 3 bases, leaving 12 bases between them. This CDR3 region has 16 residues. Germline lookup yields CDR1 MNHEY and CDR2 SVGAGI. The CDR3 region has the DNA TGTGCCAGCAGTTACTCGGGGTGGGGCATCAATCAGCCCCAGCATTTT. As protein: CASSYSGWGINQPQHF.

The rearrangement links TRBV7-2 to TRBJ1-2, with D hard to call. The length of the CDR3 is 15 residues. Germline assignment: CDR1 SGHTA and CDR2 FQGNSA. Trimming cost V 0 bases and J 1 base, with 9 bases left between them. CDR3 sequence (DNA): TGTGCCAGCAGCTTAGCGCTAATTAGTAACTATGGCTACACCTTC. Amino acid sequence: CASSLALISNYGYTF.

The chain carries TRBV29-1 and TRBJ2-3, with 7 nucleotides matching TRBD1. This CDR3 is built from 13 residues. V shed 2 bases, J shed 3 bases, and the junction held 2 bases outside the gene matches. Germline lookup yields CDR1 SQVTM and CDR2 ANQGSEA. The CDR3 nucleotides are TGCAGCGTTGAAACAGGGGTGACAGATACGCAGTATTTT. This codes for CSVETGVTDTQYF.

The chain is built from TRBV7-6 and TRBJ2-7, with TRBD1 matching 7 bases. Germline V lookup: CDR1 SGHVS, CDR2 FNYEAQ. CDR3 length: 11 residues. V shed 5 bases, J shed 5 bases, and the junction held 0 bases outside the gene matches. The CDR3 DNA follows: TGTGCCAGCAGCGACAGGGACGAGCAGTACTTC. Amino acid sequence: CASSDRDEQYF.